This is a list of T cell receptor beta chains from one sample in a study of OX40 agonist ivuxolimab in advanced cancers. Assay used: immunoSEQ multiplex PCR; TCRdb lists only in-frame clones, some missing. The sample has about 49,000 clones; 90% to 95% are singletons. The starting material was CD4+ or CD8+ T cells sorted from blood, obtained in a trial of the OX40 agonist ivuxolimab. The receptors come from an adult with an advanced solid tumor such as melanoma, head and neck, liver or kidney cancer. Each CDR3 is given without its conserved first and last residue.

J gene	CDR3 length	V gene	CDR3 protein
TRBJ2-1	14	TRBV9	ASSVYGRLPYNEQF
TRBJ1-1	13	TRBV6-5	ASSNTGTVNTEAF
TRBJ1-1	12	TRBV25-1	ASSDPTSVTEAF
TRBJ2-7	12	TRBV7-9	ASSLVGLTYEQY
TRBJ2-7	14	TRBV29-1	SVELLEGQGAHEQY
TRBJ1-1	13	TRBV7-2	ASSLAAGGDTEAF
TRBJ2-1	12	TRBV29-1	SVERTNGGNEQF
TRBJ2-3	13	TRBV9	ASSVDGLAVDTQY
TRBJ2-7	15	TRBV9	ASSETSGRAEGYEQY
TRBJ1-1	13	TRBV5-1	ASSWSGDYNTEAF
TRBJ2-5	12	TRBV6-6	ASSWGREKETQY
TRBJ2-1	14	TRBV5-1	ASSFSGLSSYNEQF
TRBJ2-7	12	TRBV11-2	ASSTRQGAYEQY
TRBJ1-5	12	TRBV7-6	ASSLGGGNQPQH
TRBJ2-7	12	TRBV5-1	ASSLVDRAYEQY
TRBJ2-1	11	TRBV30	AWVSLIYNEQF
TRBJ2-1	13	TRBV12-5	ASGGDGPLYNEQF
TRBJ2-1	13	TRBV5-6	ASRFYGDSYNEQF
TRBJ1-1	14	TRBV13	ASSLAQGATNTEAF
TRBJ2-7	13	TRBV19	ASSKFGTGPYEQY
TRBJ1-2	10	TRBV30	AWSVDRNGYT
TRBJ1-5	15	TRBV2	ASTQEGWGVSNQPQH
TRBJ2-1	13	TRBV5-6	ASSLGQGAFVEQF
TRBJ2-1	15	TRBV11-2	ASSLDGLAGVYNEQF
TRBJ2-1	14	TRBV29-1	SVGGLTAGGYNEQF
TRBJ1-1	13	TRBV19	ASTPGTPSHTEAF
TRBJ2-1	11	TRBV7-3	ASSLGASAEQF
TRBJ2-7	14	TRBV6-5	ASSYGSGGRAHEQY
TRBJ2-7	11	TRBV27	ASSLNRAYEQY
TRBJ2-7	14	TRBV5-1	ASSLGPSGGSYEQY
TRBJ2-1	11	TRBV5-1	ASSLETGTEQF
TRBJ2-1	12	TRBV9	ASSGTSGSNEQF
TRBJ2-3	14	TRBV9	ASSVGLAGITDTQY
TRBJ2-2	18	TRBV10-3	AISESPSGTSGPNTGELF
TRBJ2-7	14	TRBV4-1	ASSQEWTDQYREQY
TRBJ1-4	13	TRBV7-2	ASSQGTGANEKLF
TRBJ2-3	14	TRBV5-1	ASSLGGGQTTDTQY
TRBJ2-1	11	TRBV5-1	ASRDSGINEQF
TRBJ1-2	13	TRBV27	ASSTRDPHNYGYT
TRBJ1-4	14	TRBV25-1	ASSDRSGTANEKLF
TRBJ2-1	14	TRBV4-3	ASSQDGSGRLNEQF
TRBJ2-1	13	TRBV30	AWSVGRAGYNEQF
TRBJ1-1	13	TRBV27	ASSMGTGGNTEAF